The T cell receptor beta chain described here comes from a study of vaccination effects on CD4 cells after COVID-19. At the level of the study: The post-vaccine samples were taken, at the median, 72 days after the second dose.

CDR1 is WSHSY and CDR2 is SAAADI in the germline V gene. The CDR3 totals 15 residues. V dropped 9 bases and J dropped 0; count of bases not matched to a gene: 7. Turning to this clone: The antigen remains undetermined.

Within the ViraFEST assay, antigen-specific CD4+ T cells underwent expansion with viral peptide pools prior to sequencing. Once cultured for nine to ten days, the cells underwent separation to obtain CD4+ T cells. Each participant received a vaccine that was either BNT162b2 or mRNA-1273, given as two doses. In culture with 10 IU/ml IL-2 and about 10 ug/ml peptides, PBMC were grown at some 2 million per well. Sequenced by immunoSEQ multiplex PCR; TCRdb stores in-frame clones only, minus some. The table shows fewer than 40,000 clones, with 82% occurring only once. The chain recombines TRBV10-2 with TRBJ2-1, with 8 nucleotides matching TRBD2. The TCR sequence derives from a human donor who received a COVID-19 vaccine. Some clones in this sample may be carry-over from other donors' samples. Sequenced here: CD4+ T cells from PBMCs cultured with HCoV-NL63 spike peptides, sampled after COVID-19 vaccination. CDR3 loop: CASRKTSGSYNEQFF. CDR3 nucleotides: TGCGCCAGTAGAAAAACTAGCGGCTCCTACAATGAGCAGTTCTTC.